These 23 T cell receptor beta chains share one sample of origin, sequenced in a study of PD-1 blockade in classical Hodgkin lymphoma. This table comes from immunoSEQ multiplex PCR, and its TCRdb copy is limited to in-frame clones, with some not included. Here the sample spans under 45,000 clones, approximately 70% being singletons. Time point of the sample: cycle 4 day 1 (C4D1), after 6 weeks of nivolumab. Patients all relapsed after autologous stem cell transplantation, and there was variation in brentuximab vedotin exposure. The sequencing here drew on peripheral blood mononuclear cells (PBMCs), taken before the fourth cycle of nivolumab. Source of these receptors: a human donor with classical Hodgkin lymphoma.

The chain combines TRBV6-6 with TRBJ1-1; a possible D gene is TRBD1 (5 bases). Trimming took 6 bases from V and 0 from J, leaving 14 bases between them. In germline, CDR1 is MNHNY, CDR2 SVGAGI (reference sequence). CDR3 size: 15 residues. CDR3 sequence reads: CASSHGDRVNTEAFF. The CDR3 DNA reads as TGTGCCAGCAGCCACGGGGACCGCGTGAACACTGAAGCTTTCTTT.

V usage is TRBV4-2 and J usage is TRBJ1-2, with 11 positions matching TRBD1. Per germline, CDR1 LGHNA and CDR2 YNFKEQ. The length of the CDR3 is 15 residues. The trim removed 0 bases at V and 4 bases at J, leaving 1 base unmatched. In DNA, the CDR3 is TGTGCCAGCAGCCAAGATGGACAGGGGGCCTATGGCTACACCTTC. Translated, it gives CASSQDGQGAYGYTF.

The chain employs TRBV11-2 and TRBJ1-1; 8 nucleotides align to TRBD1. This CDR3 has 14 residues. V lost 5 bases to trimming and J lost 5 bases; unmatched junction nucleotides: 7. Germline CDR1 is SGHAT and CDR2 is FQNNGV. In nucleotides, the CDR3 is TGTGCCAGCAGCCCTCGACAGGGGAGGACTGAAGCTTTCTTT. Its protein is CASSPRQGRTEAFF.

The rearrangement uses TRBV7-6 and TRBJ1-2; D not resolved. With 1 base removed from V and 6 bases from J, the gap between germline ends came to 6 bases. The CDR3 has 12 residues. CDR1 and CDR2 from the germline V gene are SGHVS and FNYEAQ. This chain's CDR3 is CASSLGGNGYTF. CDR3 in DNA: TGTGCCAGCAGCTTAGGAGGGAATGGCTACACCTTC.

This clone appeared once. This chain joins TRBV7-9 and TRBJ2-2; D is unresolved. Deletions cut 0 bases from V and 4 bases from J, with 6 bases between. This CDR3 is built from 14 residues. Per germline, CDR1 SEHNR and CDR2 FQNEAQ (reference sequence). Here the CDR3 reads CASSLAQPTGELFF. The CDR3 DNA is TGTGCCAGCAGCTTAGCTCAACCCACCGGGGAGCTGTTTTTT.

The CDR3 loop is CAWSVLGQGTVGELFF. CDR3 sequence (DNA): TGTGCCTGGAGTGTACTGGGACAGGGGACCGTCGGGGAGCTGTTTTTT. The chain couples TRBV30 to TRBJ2-2; TRBD1 aligns across 10 bases. This CDR3 has 16 amino acids. Germline V gene sequence: CDR1 GTSNPN, CDR2 SVGIG (reference sequence). With V trimmed by 0 bases and J by 7 bases, 8 bases remained unmatched.

The genes are TRBV6-5 and TRBJ2-2; D uncertain. The CDR3 length is 12 residues. V shed 6 bases and J shed 5 bases, with 7 bases lying between them. Germline assignment: CDR1 MNHEY and CDR2 SVGAGI. The CDR3 nucleotides are TGTGCCAGCAGCACCGGTACCGGGGAGCTGTTTTTT. Translated: CASSTGTGELFF.

The chain recombines TRBV5-1 with TRBJ1-2, with 7 bases matching TRBD1. The CDR3 is 15 amino acids. CDR1 SGHRS and CDR2 YFSETQ come from the germline V gene. With 0 bases clipped from V and 7 bases from J, the junction kept 9 bases outside the gene matches. The CDR3 is CASSLGQGLDGGYTF. The CDR3 DNA follows: TGCGCCAGCAGCTTGGGACAGGGCCTTGATGGTGGCTACACCTTC.

The chain is built from TRBV7-8 and TRBJ2-5; no definite D call. Germline lookup yields CDR1 SGHVS and CDR2 FQNEAQ. Trimming pared 1 base from V and 1 base from J, leaving 10 bases between. The CDR3 is 15 amino acids. CDR3 residues: CASSLEVVFQETQYF. The DNA of the CDR3 is TGTGCCAGCAGCTTAGAAGTGGTCTTCCAAGAGACCCAGTACTTC.

The genes are TRBV5-1 and TRBJ2-6; no definite D call. The germline CDR1 and CDR2 sequences are SGHRS and YFSETQ. Deletions cut 3 bases from V and 2 bases from J, with 9 bases between. CDR3 length equals 15 residues. CDR3 amino acids: CASSSIPTGANVLTF. DNA for the CDR3: TGCGCCAGCAGCTCCATACCAACTGGGGCCAACGTCCTGACTTTC. Together with reference TRBV5-1 and TRBJ2-6, the CDR3 gives the full variable domain: KAGVTQTPRYLIKTRGQQVTLSCSPISGHRSVSWYQQTPGQGLQFLFEYFSETQRNKGNFPGRFSGRQFSNSRSEMNVSTLELGDSALYLCASSSIPTGANVLTFGAGSRLTVL.

This sequence joins TRBV19 and TRBJ2-7; D is tentatively TRBD1 or TRBD2 (5 bases each). Germline values: CDR1 LNHDA, CDR2 SQIVND (reference sequence). The length of the CDR3 is 15 residues. V lost 5 bases and J 4 bases, leaving 18 bases between the germline ends. CDR3 loop: CASSPTQWGNYEQYF. The CDR3, as DNA: TGTGCCAGTAGTCCCACGCAGTGGGGGAATTACGAGCAGTACTTC.

By share, this clone counts as medium-sized. The chain joins TRBV7-6 to TRBJ2-2; D is uncertain. V lost 3 bases and J lost 2, with 4 bases in between. The CDR3 has 13 amino acids. CDR1 is SGHVS, CDR2 FNYEAQ, per germline. The CDR3 DNA is TGTGCCAGCAGCTTTATAAACACCGGGGAGCTGTTTTTT. This sequence encodes CASSFINTGELFF. Drawing the rest from reference TRBV7-6 and TRBJ2-2, the complete variable domain is GAGVSQSPRYKVTKRGQDVALRCDPISGHVSLYWYRQALGQGPEFLTYFNYEAQQDKSGLPNDRFSAERPEGSISTLTIQRTEQRDSAMYRCASSFINTGELFFGEGSRLTVL.

The chain has TRBV10-2 and TRBJ1-3, with unresolved D. The germline V gene encodes CDR1 WSHSY and CDR2 SAAADI. Trimming took 2 bases from V and 0 from J, leaving 11 bases between them. The CDR3 runs to 16 residues. Here the CDR3 DNA reads TGCGCCAGCAGTGAGGAGGCTCCGGCCTCTGGAAACACCATATATTTT. Translating gives CASSEEAPASGNTIYF.

V and J are TRBV5-1 and TRBJ1-5; no definite D call. V was shortened by 0 bases and J by 0 bases, with 10 bases between the two germline ends. The CDR3 extends over 16 amino acids. Germline V gene sequence: CDR1 SGHRS, CDR2 YFSETQ. CDR3 region: CASSLDGSYSNQPQHF. CDR3 nucleotides: TGCGCCAGCAGCTTGGACGGCAGCTATAGCAATCAGCCCCAGCATTTT.

J is TRBJ2-3 and V is TRBV28, with D possibly matching TRBD1 (6 bases). The germline V gene has CDR1 MDHEN and CDR2 SYDVKM. The CDR3 covers 13 residues. V lost 8 bases, J lost 5 bases, and 14 bases lay in between. CDR3 sequence (DNA): TGTGCCAGCTACAGGGTACGGGGAGATACGCAGTATTTT. Its protein product is CASYRVRGDTQYF. The full variable domain, completed using reference TRBV28 and TRBJ2-3, is DVKVTQSSRYLVKRTGEKVFLECVQDMDHENMFWYRQDPGLGLRLIYFSYDVKMKEKGDIPEGYSVSREKKERFSLILESASTNQTSMYLCASYRVRGDTQYFGPGTRLTVL.

V and J are TRBV29-1 and TRBJ2-1, with D perhaps assigned TRBD1 or TRBD2 (5 bases each). V was cut by 4 bases and J by 7 bases, with 20 bases left in between. The CDR3 has 15 amino acids. CDR1 is SQVTM, CDR2 ANQGSEA, per germline. The CDR3 nucleotides are TGCAGCGTTGCCGAAAGGGGCGATTCGGGGAATGAGCAGTTCTTC. Translation gives CSVAERGDSGNEQFF.

The V call is TRBV10-2, the J call TRBJ1-1; D is undetermined. Trimming took 6 bases from V and 4 from J, leaving 12 bases between them. Germline CDR1 is WSHSY and CDR2 is SAAADI. This CDR3 comprises 13 residues. The CDR3 sequence is CASRSDGVTEAFF. In DNA, the CDR3 is TGCGCCAGCAGATCCGATGGGGTCACTGAAGCTTTCTTT.

This clone was counted only a few times. The CDR3 region is CASSDRQGGSEQYF. The CDR3 coding sequence is TGTGCCAGCAGCGATAGACAGGGTGGAAGCGAGCAGTACTTC. This rearrangement joins TRBV6-5 to TRBJ2-7; 7 bases map to TRBD1. V shed 6 bases and J 6 bases; nucleotides not matched to a gene: 11. Germline V CDR1 and CDR2: MNHEY, SVGAGI. This CDR3 has 14 amino acids.

This clone showed up just a few times. The gene calls are TRBV4-3 and TRBJ2-1, with D possibly TRBD2 on 6 matching bases. CDR1 is LGHNA and CDR2 is YSLEER in the germline V gene. This CDR3 contains 16 residues. V dropped 1 base and J dropped 4 bases, with 14 bases sitting between them. The CDR3 reads CASSQVHGDSYNEQFF. In nucleotides, the CDR3 is TGCGCCAGCAGCCAAGTTCACGGGGACTCGTACAATGAGCAGTTCTTC.

This clone was picked up one time. The chain is built from TRBV4-3 and TRBJ2-5; D call uncertain. The V gene lost 1 base and the J gene lost 0 bases, with 9 bases spanning the gap. This CDR3 is 15 amino acids long. CDR1 is LGHNA and CDR2 is YSLEER in the germline V gene. In DNA form, the CDR3 reads TGCGCCAGCAGCCAAGGCCCAGGAAACCAAGAGACCCAGTACTTC. It yields the protein CASSQGPGNQETQYF.

In this sample, this clone turned up a few times. V is TRBV27 and J is TRBJ1-1; perhaps TRBD1 as D (5 bases). Germline V gene data show CDR1 as MNHEY and CDR2 as SMNVEV (reference sequence). The CDR3 is made up of 14 amino acids. Trimming cost V 3 bases and J 1 base, with 9 bases left between them. The CDR3 loop is CASSFGQSNTEAFF. The CDR3 nucleotides read TGTGCCAGCAGTTTCGGACAATCGAACACTGAAGCTTTCTTT.

This sequence joins TRBV6-1 and TRBJ2-7; D is possibly TRBD1 (5 bases). V lost 10 bases, J lost 3 bases, and 16 bases lay in between. CDR1 is MNHNS, CDR2 SASEGT, per germline. The CDR3 sequence is 13 residues long. The CDR3: CATRQQTYYEQYF. CDR3 DNA sequence: TGTGCCACGCGACAGCAGACTTACTACGAGCAGTACTTC.

A single count supports this clone. This chain joins TRBV28 and TRBJ2-2; D gene ambiguous. CDR3 size: 15 residues. V gave up 2 bases and J gave up 6 bases, with 13 bases separating them. In germline, CDR1 is MDHEN, CDR2 SYDVKM. CDR3 sequence reads: CASSLPRGFPGELFF. CDR3 bases: TGTGCCAGCAGTTTACCCAGAGGTTTCCCCGGGGAGCTGTTTTTT.